This T cell receptor (beta chain) is from a study of cytomegalovirus exposure and HLA in healthy donors. Background on the study: Researchers found that roughly 81% of 398 genotyped donors fell within the Caucasian-associated ancestry cluster.

The study ran its PCR with 60 Vbeta and 13 Jbeta primers. Here immunoSEQ multiplex PCR was the method, and the copy in TCRdb shows in-frame clones only, minus some. The sample has approximately 100,000 clones, around 83% seen once. The CDR3 runs 15 residues. Trimming at V came to 3 bases and at J to 9 bases, leaving 12 bases not matched to a gene. CDR1 and CDR2 (germline): GTSNPN, SVGIG (reference sequence). Sample: PBMCs. The TCR comes from a man between 25 and 39 years old in good health and CMV-seronegative. The chain joins TRBV30 to TRBJ2-5; 11 bases match TRBD2. The CDR3 sequence: CAWRSLAGGRWAQYF. Written as DNA, the CDR3 is TGTGCCTGGAGGAGCCTAGCGGGGGGTAGATGGGCCCAGTACTTC.